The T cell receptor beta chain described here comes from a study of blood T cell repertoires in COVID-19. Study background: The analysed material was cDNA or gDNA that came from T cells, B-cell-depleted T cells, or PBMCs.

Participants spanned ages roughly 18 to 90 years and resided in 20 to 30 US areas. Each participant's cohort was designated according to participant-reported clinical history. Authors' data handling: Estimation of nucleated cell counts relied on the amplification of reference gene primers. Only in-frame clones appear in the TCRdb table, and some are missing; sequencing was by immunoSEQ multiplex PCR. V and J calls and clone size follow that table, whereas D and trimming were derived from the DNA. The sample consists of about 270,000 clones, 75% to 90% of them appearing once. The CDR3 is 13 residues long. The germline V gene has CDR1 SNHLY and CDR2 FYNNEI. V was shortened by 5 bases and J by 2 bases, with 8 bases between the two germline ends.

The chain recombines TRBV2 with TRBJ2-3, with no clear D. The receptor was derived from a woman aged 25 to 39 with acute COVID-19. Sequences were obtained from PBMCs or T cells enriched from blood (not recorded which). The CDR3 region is CASSFPVTDTQYF. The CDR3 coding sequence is TGTGCCAGCAGTTTTCCTGTCACAGATACGCAGTATTTT. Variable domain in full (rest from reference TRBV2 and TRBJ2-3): EPEVTQTPSHQVTQMGQEVILRCVPISNHLYFYWYRQILGQKVEFLVSFYNNEISEKSEIFDDQFSVERPDGSNFTLKIRSTKLEDSAMYFCASSFPVTDTQYFGPGTRLTVL.